The source of this T cell receptor beta chain is a study of T-cell memory formation after mild COVID-19. Deletions cut 2 bases from V and 5 bases from J, with 13 bases between. The CDR3 has 14 residues. Looked up from germline, CDR1 is SGDLS and CDR2 is YYNGEE. Findings and caveats of the study: Clones from the second wave (peaking day 37) had unconfirmed SARS-CoV-2 specificity. Contracting clones, day 15 to 85, had balanced CD4/CD8, and later expanders favored CD4+.

TCRdb independently ran MiXCR on the 5' RACE reads; one entry per CDR3 protein. The profile shows 160,000 or so distinct CDR3 sequences, around a third of them singletons. There are a few counts of this clonotype. The antigen remains unidentified. Material: PBMCs or a T cell subset sorted from them (not recorded which). This sequence was found in an adult woman who had mild COVID-19 (a few samples of this study predate the infection). Cell type and time point are not known. The chain is built from TRBV9 and TRBJ1-2, with a weak D call TRBD1 (5 bases). The CDR3 is CASSVGQGGYGYTF. DNA of the CDR3: TGTGCCAGCAGCGTCGGCCAGGGAGGGTATGGCTACACCTTC.